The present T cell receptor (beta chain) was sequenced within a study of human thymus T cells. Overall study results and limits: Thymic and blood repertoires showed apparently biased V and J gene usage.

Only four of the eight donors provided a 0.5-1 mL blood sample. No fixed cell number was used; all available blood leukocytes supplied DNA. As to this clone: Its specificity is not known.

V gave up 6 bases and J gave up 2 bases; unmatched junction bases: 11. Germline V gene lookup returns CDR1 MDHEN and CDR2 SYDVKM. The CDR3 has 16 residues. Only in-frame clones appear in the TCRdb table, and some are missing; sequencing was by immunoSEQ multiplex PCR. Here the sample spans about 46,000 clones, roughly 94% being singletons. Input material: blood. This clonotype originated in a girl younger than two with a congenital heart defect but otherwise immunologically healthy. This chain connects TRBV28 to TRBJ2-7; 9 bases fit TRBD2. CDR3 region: CASRPPGLAYAYEQYF. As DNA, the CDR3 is TGTGCCAGCAGACCGCCGGGACTAGCTTACGCCTACGAGCAGTACTTC.